The 27 T cell receptor beta chains reported below all come from one sample, sequenced in a study of siplizumab effects on memory and regulatory T cells. The repertoire was sequenced with immunoSEQ multiplex PCR; TCRdb's copy has only in-frame clones and lacks some. The sample records around 100,000 clones, 94% being singletons. What was sequenced was non-Treg CD4+ T cells sorted from blood. These receptors originate from a human donor in good health.

The CDR3 reads CASSHPRGYEQYF. DNA of the CDR3: TGTGCCAGTTCCCATCCCAGGGGATACGAGCAGTACTTC. The rearrangement joins TRBV19 to TRBJ2-7; weak D call: TRBD1 (6 bases). Germline V CDR1 and CDR2: LNHDA, SQIVND (reference sequence). Trimming pared 8 bases from V and 4 bases from J, leaving 15 bases between. The CDR3 spans 13 residues.

The chain has TRBV18 and TRBJ1-1; D is undetermined. CDR3 size: 16 residues. The germline gives CDR1 KGHSH, CDR2 LQKENI. Deletions cut 0 bases from V and 0 bases from J, with 11 bases between. The CDR3 region has the DNA TGTGCCAGCTCACCACCGAGTAGTCAGATGAACACTGAAGCTTTCTTT. It is translated as CASSPPSSQMNTEAFF.

J is TRBJ1-1 and V is TRBV19; the D is unclear. Germline CDR1 LNHDA, CDR2 SQIVND (reference sequence). V lost 7 bases, J lost 3 bases, and 6 bases lay in between. The CDR3 has 11 residues. CDR3 DNA: TGTGCCAGTATCAGGTACACTGAAGCTTTCTTT. Amino acids: CASIRYTEAFF.

This clone was seen a single time. This chain links TRBV5-1 with TRBJ2-1, with D tentatively TRBD2 (5 bases). Trimming took 0 bases from V and 2 from J, leaving 9 bases between them. CDR1 is SGHRS, CDR2 YFSETQ, per germline. The CDR3 has 15 residues. The CDR3 nucleotides read TGCGCCAGCAGCTTGGTGGGAGTAACCTACAATGAGCAGTTCTTC. Its translation: CASSLVGVTYNEQFF.

Remarks on this clone: The same CDR3 can be traced to other DNA sequences in this sample. V usage is TRBV7-2 and J usage is TRBJ1-1; D is possibly TRBD1 (5 bases). The CDR3 covers 14 residues. V was trimmed by 1 base and J by 1 base, leaving 7 bases between them. Germline CDR1 SGHTA, CDR2 FQGNSA. CDR3 residues: CASSLGRGNTEAFF. In nucleotides, the CDR3 is TGTGCCAGCAGCTTAGGGAGGGGGAACACTGAAGCTTTCTTT.

The chain employs TRBV7-3 and TRBJ2-2; 10 bases line up with TRBD2. The CDR3 contains 15 residues. V trimming: 4 bases; J trimming: 2 bases; junction bases outside the gene matches: 1. The germline V gene encodes CDR1 SGHTA and CDR2 FQGTGA. CDR3 DNA: TGTGCCAGCAGCTCTAGCGGGGGAAACACCGGGGAGCTGTTTTTT. It yields the protein CASSSSGGNTGELFF. The whole variable domain, remainder taken from reference TRBV7-3 and TRBJ2-2, is GAGVSQTPSNKVTEKGKYVELRCDPISGHTALYWYRQSLGQGPEFLIYFQGTGAADDSGLPNDRFFAVRPEGSVSTLKIQRTERGDSAVYLCASSSSGGNTGELFFGEGSRLTVL.

This clone was detected only once. The CDR3: CASSQEGGNTEAFF. CDR3 DNA sequence: TGTGCCAGCAGCCAAGAAGGGGGGAACACTGAAGCTTTCTTT. The rearrangement joins TRBV14 to TRBJ1-1, with a possible D match to TRBD1 (6 bases). The V gene lost 0 bases and the J gene lost 1 base, with 6 bases spanning the gap. The CDR3 totals 14 residues. The V gene's germline CDR1 is SGHDN and CDR2 FVKESK.

This chain links TRBV4-2 with TRBJ2-3, with D hard to call. Germline assignment: CDR1 LGHNA and CDR2 YNFKEQ. This CDR3 is built from 15 residues. Deletions cut 0 bases from V and 7 bases from J, with 14 bases between. CDR3 nucleotides: TGTGCCAGCAGCCAAGATTACAGCTTTTTGAATACGCAGTATTTT. This gives the protein CASSQDYSFLNTQYF.

The chain employs TRBV27 and TRBJ2-7, with D possibly matching TRBD1 (7 bases). This CDR3 contains 13 residues. V lost 6 bases and J lost 4, with 13 bases in between. In germline, CDR1 is MNHEY, CDR2 SMNVEV (reference sequence). The CDR3 sequence is CASRRGDRYEQYF. The DNA of the CDR3 is TGTGCCAGCAGGAGGGGGGACAGATACGAGCAGTACTTC.

This chain uses TRBV11-1 with TRBJ2-1, with 8 bases matching TRBD1. Per the germline V gene, CDR1 is SGHAT and CDR2 is FQDESV (reference sequence). V gave up 5 bases and J gave up 8 bases; unmatched junction bases: 8. The CDR3 is made up of 14 amino acids. For the CDR3, the DNA is TGTGCCAGCAGCCCCCGGGACAGGAGGGATGAGCAGTTCTTC. Protein sequence: CASSPRDRRDEQFF.

The rearrangement links TRBV27 to TRBJ2-1; D remains unclear. The CDR3 loop spans 12 amino acids. V gave up 0 bases and J gave up 5 bases, with 2 bases separating them. Germline values: CDR1 MNHEY, CDR2 SMNVEV (reference sequence). CDR3 region: CASSLSHNEQFF. In DNA form, the CDR3 reads TGTGCCAGCAGTTTATCTCACAATGAGCAGTTCTTC.

The V call is TRBV6-1, the J call TRBJ1-2; 9 bases match TRBD1. CDR1 is MNHNS and CDR2 is SASEGT in the germline V gene. CDR3 length: 15 amino acids. V was clipped by 3 bases and J by 2 bases; unmatched bases: 4. The CDR3 is CASSERTGGNYGYTF. CDR3 nucleotide sequence: TGTGCCAGCAGTGAGAGAACAGGGGGCAACTATGGCTACACCTTC.

This clone was detected once. V usage is TRBV4-1 and J usage is TRBJ2-5; D is perhaps TRBD2 (7 bases). The germline V gene encodes CDR1 MGHRA and CDR2 YSYEKL. Trimming removed 1 base at V and 5 bases at J, with 20 bases between. There are 17 residues in the CDR3. The CDR3: CASSQGPVAGARETQYF. The CDR3 DNA reads TGCGCCAGCAGCCAAGGACCCGTGGCGGGGGCGAGGGAGACCCAGTACTTC.

The gene calls are TRBV18 and TRBJ1-1, with D unclear. This CDR3 contains 14 residues. V was shortened by 3 bases and J by 8 bases, with 16 bases between the two germline ends. Germline assignment: CDR1 KGHSH and CDR2 LQKENI. The chain's CDR3 is CASSPNLHQEEAFF. CDR3 nucleotide sequence: TGTGCCAGCTCACCCAATCTCCACCAGGAAGAAGCTTTCTTT. The full variable domain, its missing parts supplied by reference TRBV18 and TRBJ1-1, is NAGVMQNPRHLVRRRGQEARLRCSPMKGHSHVYWYRQLPEEGLKFMVYLQKENIIDESGMPKERFSAEFPKEGPSILRIQQVVRGDSAAYFCASSPNLHQEEAFFGQGTRLTVV.

In this sample, this clone turned up once. The chain uses TRBV30 and TRBJ2-7; D uncertain. CDR1 and CDR2 (germline): GTSNPN, SVGIG (reference sequence). This CDR3 is built from 11 residues. Trimming took off 2 bases at V and 2 bases at J, with 4 bases between the two ends. CDR3 DNA: TGTGCCTGGAGTCGTGCCTACGAGCAGTACTTC. The encoded protein is CAWSRAYEQYF.

V and J are TRBV5-4 and TRBJ2-7; 7 bases line up with TRBD1. The CDR3 spans 13 residues. Germline assignment: CDR1 SGHNT and CDR2 YYREEE (reference sequence). V gave up 4 bases and J gave up 5 bases; unmatched junction bases: 6. The CDR3 spells CASSPQGKDEQYF. CDR3 nucleotides: TGTGCCAGCAGCCCACAGGGGAAGGACGAGCAGTACTTC.

The chain recombines TRBV9 with TRBJ1-1; D unclear. Per germline, CDR1 SGDLS and CDR2 YYNGEE. This CDR3 region has 12 residues. V lost 0 bases and J lost 8, with 8 bases in between. The CDR3 DNA follows: TGTGCCAGCAGCGTAGCAGGCGGGGAAGCTTTCTTT. Its protein product is CASSVAGGEAFF.

The rearrangement joins TRBV6-5 to TRBJ1-3; 8 bases are shared with TRBD1. There are 15 residues in the CDR3. Losses at the gene ends were 4 bases for V and 4 bases for J; bases not matched to a gene: 6. The germline gives CDR1 MNHEY, CDR2 SVGAGI. CDR3 coding DNA: TGTGCCAGCAGTTTTGGCAGGGGGCGCGGAAACACCATATATTTT. Its translation: CASSFGRGRGNTIYF.

The chain couples TRBV5-4 to TRBJ2-7, with a possible D match to TRBD1 (5 bases). There are 15 residues in the CDR3. Germline values: CDR1 SGHNT, CDR2 YYREEE (reference sequence). Deletions cut 5 bases from V and 0 bases from J, with 15 bases between. The CDR3 loop is CASSSRQRSSYEQYF. CDR3 DNA: TGTGCCAGCAGTTCTAGACAGCGCAGCTCCTACGAGCAGTACTTC. Variable domain in full (rest from reference TRBV5-4 and TRBJ2-7): ETGVTQSPTHLIKTRGQQVTLRCSSQSGHNTVSWYQQALGQGPQFIFQYYREEENGRGNFPPRFSGLQFPNYSSELNVNALELDDSALYLCASSSRQRSSYEQYFGPGTRLTVT.

The J gene is TRBJ2-7, the V gene TRBV5-1; D call uncertain. Germline loops: CDR1 SGHRS, CDR2 YFSETQ. This CDR3 is built from 12 residues. The V and J ends lost 4 bases and 0 bases respectively, with 5 bases between them. The CDR3 protein is CASSPPSYEQYF. In nucleotides, the CDR3 is TGCGCCAGCAGCCCCCCCTCCTACGAGCAGTACTTC.

The chain is built from TRBV19 and TRBJ1-5; D ambiguous. Germline V gives CDR1 LNHDA, CDR2 SQIVND (reference sequence). The length of the CDR3 is 13 residues. The ends were cut back, 3 bases at V and 4 bases at J, with 7 bases in the middle. As DNA, the CDR3 is TGTGCCAGTAGTATGGGCAGGAATCAGCCCCAGCATTTT. It yields the protein CASSMGRNQPQHF.

V gene TRBV15 combines with J gene TRBJ2-7; 9 nucleotides align to TRBD1. The J segment lost 5 bases and the V segment lost 8 bases, leaving 7 bases of the junction unmatched. The CDR3 loop spans 13 amino acids. The V gene's germline CDR1 is LNHNV and CDR2 YYDKDF (reference sequence). In DNA form, the CDR3 reads TGTGCCACCCTCGGGACAGGGTCCAACGAGCAGTACTTC. This codes for CATLGTGSNEQYF. Looking up the rest from reference TRBV15 and TRBJ2-7 gives the full variable domain: DAMVIQNPRYQVTQFGKPVTLSCSQTLNHNVMYWYQQKSSQAPKLLFHYYDKDFNNEADTPDNFQSRRPNTSFCFLDIRSPGLGDTAMYLCATLGTGSNEQYFGPGTRLTVT.

The chain recombines TRBV5-1 with TRBJ2-1; no clear D. Germline-derived CDR1 and CDR2 are SGHRS and YFSETQ. CDR3 length: 13 amino acids. Trimming cost V 2 bases and J 7 bases, with 10 bases left between them. CDR3 residues: CASSFGVQNEQFF. The CDR3 nucleotides read TGCGCCAGCAGCTTTGGAGTTCAGAATGAGCAGTTCTTC.

This chain links TRBV7-9 with TRBJ1-6, with 7 bases lining up with TRBD1. This CDR3 spans 17 amino acids. The ends lost 4 bases at V and 6 bases at J; junction bases unmatched: 12. CDR1 is SEHNR and CDR2 is FQNEAQ in the germline V gene (reference sequence). CDR3 residues: CASSSTGTEGSNSPLHF. CDR3 nucleotide sequence: TGTGCCAGCAGCTCCACGGGGACAGAAGGGAGTAATTCACCCCTCCACTTT.

The V call is TRBV4-2, the J call TRBJ2-1; unclear D gene. V lost 0 bases, J lost 7 bases, and 7 bases lay in between. The CDR3 has 13 residues. Germline loops: CDR1 LGHNA, CDR2 YNFKEQ. The CDR3 loop is CASSQDYANEQFF. The CDR3 DNA reads as TGTGCCAGCAGCCAAGATTACGCAAATGAGCAGTTCTTC.

This clone was recorded a few times. V gene TRBV20-1 combines with J gene TRBJ2-5; D is unresolved. Germline-derived CDR1 and CDR2 are DFQATT and SNEGSKA (reference sequence). The CDR3 runs to 10 residues. The ends were cut back, 5 bases at V and 3 bases at J, with 4 bases in the middle. CDR3 sequence: CSAFKETQYF. In DNA form, the CDR3 reads TGCAGTGCTTTTAAAGAGACCCAGTACTTC.

A single count supports this clone. V is TRBV5-1 and J is TRBJ2-3; D might be TRBD1 or TRBD2, each matching 6 bases. The V gene's germline CDR1 is SGHRS and CDR2 YFSETQ. The length of the CDR3 is 16 residues. The V end lost 2 bases, the J end lost 2 bases, and 15 bases lay between the germline ends. The CDR3 reads CASSLEGGRNTDTQYF. CDR3 sequence (DNA): TGCGCCAGCAGCTTAGAGGGGGGACGTAACACAGATACGCAGTATTTT.